A selection of T cell receptor beta chains follows, all from one sample in a study of graft-versus-host responses after intestinal transplantation. The antigens for these receptors are not known. Method: immunoSEQ multiplex PCR; TCRdb's copy keeps in-frame clones and lacks some. This table holds more than 90,000 clones, 90% to 95% found once. Sequences were derived from unstimulated CD8+ T cells sorted from spleen or lymph node cells, sampled before intestinal transplant. These receptors were collected from a human donor who received an intestinal transplant. Each CDR3 is given without its conserved first and last residue. The size field is filled for only some rows; it gives once, few, many or a size class.

v_gene	abundance	j_gene	len	CDR3aa
TRBV6-5	-	TRBJ2-1	13	ASSYSGAGYNEQF
TRBV7-6	-	TRBJ2-5	12	ASSLQGSQETQY
TRBV27	-	TRBJ1-6	14	ASSLDRSSYNSPLH
TRBV27	-	TRBJ2-1	13	ASSPGTSGINEQF
TRBV18	-	TRBJ2-3	14	ASSPRTSGETDTQY
TRBV19	-	TRBJ1-1	14	ASSSGQVWVNTEAF
TRBV6-5	-	TRBJ1-2	12	ASSYGETAYGYT
TRBV2	-	TRBJ2-7	9	ASTRVYEQY
TRBV11-2	-	TRBJ2-5	14	ASSLTSGGISETQY
TRBV6-1	-	TRBJ2-7	11	ASSAIPGAEQY
TRBV4-1	-	-	13	ASSQNRGPSYEQY
TRBV30	-	-	10	AWSEISYEQY
TRBV6-6	-	TRBJ1-2	14	ASSYWAGAANYGYT
TRBV27	once	TRBJ2-6	12	ASSGQGGANVLT
TRBV7-9	once	TRBJ2-5	13	ASSSLDNHQETQY
TRBV27	few	TRBJ1-4	12	ASSKGQGIGELF
TRBV5-6	-	TRBJ1-2	13	ASSQPSTGGVGYT
TRBV12-5	-	TRBJ2-2	11	ASGDSDTGELF
TRBV27	-	TRBJ2-1	15	ASSLIGLRSSYNEQF
TRBV7-9	-	TRBJ1-1	11	ASGSGLGTEAF
TRBV11-2	-	TRBJ2-7	11	ASSSGLTYEQY
TRBV19	-	TRBJ1-1	13	ASSIKQGANTEAF
TRBV7-9	-	TRBJ2-2	12	ASSPRGRSGELF
TRBV11-3	-	TRBJ1-1	12	ASSPRGGGTEAF
TRBV27	-	TRBJ1-2	13	ASTTLQGTNYGYT
TRBV5-8	-	TRBJ2-7	11	ASSWGQIYEQY
TRBV10-1	-	TRBJ2-1	14	ASSESGGRAANEQF
TRBV13	-	TRBJ2-1	16	ASSDQYGTSGTYNEQF
TRBV6-6	-	TRBJ2-3	13	ASRPPRGGADTQY
TRBV6-5	-	TRBJ1-2	11	ASSYSHSYGYT
TRBV28	-	TRBJ2-2	15	ASRTGLAGGGTGELF
TRBV7-9	-	TRBJ2-7	10	ASSTTGTEQY
TRBV4-3	-	TRBJ2-1	12	ASSLGQGGNEQF
TRBV11-2	once	TRBJ1-3	14	ASTSQGYRPGNTIY
TRBV27	-	TRBJ2-1	13	ASSLMGLSYNEQF
TRBV19	few	TRBJ1-1	11	ASSLGGLTEAF
TRBV5-1	once	TRBJ1-2	13	ASSLRGRDVYGYT
TRBV7-9	-	TRBJ2-3	14	ASSFRQGASTDTQY
TRBV9	-	TRBJ2-5	14	ASSVGVSEGWETQY